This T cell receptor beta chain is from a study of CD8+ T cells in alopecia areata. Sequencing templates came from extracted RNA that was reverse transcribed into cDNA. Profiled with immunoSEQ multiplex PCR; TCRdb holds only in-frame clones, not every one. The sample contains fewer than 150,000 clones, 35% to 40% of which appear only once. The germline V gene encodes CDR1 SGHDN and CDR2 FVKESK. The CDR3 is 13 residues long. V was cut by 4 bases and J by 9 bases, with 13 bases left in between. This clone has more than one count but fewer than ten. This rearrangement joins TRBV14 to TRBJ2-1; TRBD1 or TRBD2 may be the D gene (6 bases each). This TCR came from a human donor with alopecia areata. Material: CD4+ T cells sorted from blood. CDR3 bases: TGTGCCAGCAGCCCGCAGGGGAGGAGTGAGCAGTTCTTC. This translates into CASSPQGRSEQFF.